Each of the 20 T cell receptor beta chains below was sequenced from the same sample in a study of regulatory T cells in long-lasting Graves disease. Time point specified: newly diagnosed GD, antithyroid drugs for less than 3 months. Extracted PBMC RNA gave rise to the TCR library. Arm-PCR of CDR3 regions with iRepertoire HTBI primers generated TCR beta libraries. TCRdb reprocessed the multiplex PCR reads with MiXCR, giving one entry per CDR3 protein. This table has 300,000 to 400,000 distinct CDR3 sequences, more than 15% appearing once. The sequencing used peripheral blood mononuclear cells (PBMCs), collected at new diagnosis, from a patient treated with antithyroid drugs. The origin of the receptors is a female donor with Graves disease.

This clonotype was counted at least ten times. The chain has TRBV12-3 or TRBV12-4 and TRBJ2-5, with D perhaps TRBD2 (6 bases). Trimming cost V 7 bases and J 1 base, with 10 bases left between them. The CDR3 covers 13 residues. The CDR3 sequence: CASKNSGQETQYF. The CDR3 DNA is TGTGCCAGCAAAAATAGCGGCCAAGAGACCCAGTACTTC.

Only a few counts were recorded for this clonotype. The chain carries TRBV24-1 and TRBJ2-1, with a possible D match to TRBD2 (5 bases). V lost 3 bases to trimming and J lost 10 bases, with 12 bases between them. The CDR3 covers 13 residues. CDR1 is KGHDR and CDR2 is SFDVKD in the germline V gene. CDR3 DNA: TGTGCCACCAGTGATGCGGGCCGCCCAGAGCAGTTCTTC. This translates into CATSDAGRPEQFF.

About this clonotype: This may arise from a read error, as a much more abundant clone is one base away. This chain joins TRBV28 and TRBJ2-5; D remains ambiguous. The V and J ends lost 5 bases and 6 bases respectively, with 10 bases between them. Germline loops: CDR1 MDHEN, CDR2 SYDVKM. The CDR3 length is 12 residues. The CDR3 DNA reads as TGTGCCAGCAGTCCGCCGCTTAAGACCCAGTACTTC. Translated: CASSPPLKTQYF.

This clonotype was seen at least ten times. This chain uses TRBV19 with TRBJ1-4, with a tentative D call TRBD1 (6 bases). The germline V and J ends were trimmed by 4 bases and 4 bases, with 7 bases remaining between them. The CDR3 totals 13 residues. The germline V gene has CDR1 LNHDA and CDR2 SQIVND (reference sequence). The chain's CDR3 is CASSRGLNEKLFF. CDR3 in DNA: TGTGCCAGTAGTAGGGGGCTTAATGAAAAACTGTTTTTT.

This clonotype was observed many times. The gene calls are TRBV28 and TRBJ2-6; 7 bases are shared with TRBD1. Germline V gene sequence: CDR1 MDHEN, CDR2 SYDVKM. J lost 3 bases, V lost 6 bases, and 8 bases had no gene match. This CDR3 is built from 16 residues. CDR3 DNA sequence: TGTGCCAGCAGCGGACAGGAGGTCGGTGGGGCCAACGTCCTGACTTTC. Protein: CASSGQEVGGANVLTF. Supplemented by reference TRBV28 and TRBJ2-6, the full variable domain reads DVKVTQSSRYLVKRTGEKVFLECVQDMDHENMFWYRQDPGLGLRLIYFSYDVKMKEKGDIPEGYSVSREKKERFSLILESASTNQTSMYLCASSGQEVGGANVLTFGAGSRLTVL.

Details on this clonotype: This may be a read error, as it is one base from a much larger clone. This chain uses TRBV7-8 with TRBJ2-5, with D unclear. V lost 5 bases, J lost 7 bases, and 14 bases lay in between. CDR3 length: 13 residues. Looked up from germline, CDR1 is SGHVS and CDR2 is FQNEAQ. CDR3 DNA: TGTGCCAGCAGCGTTGAGAGCCTGGGGACCCAGTACTTC. This encodes CASSVESLGTQYF.

This clonotype was counted many times. The chain uses TRBV18 and TRBJ1-3, with no clear D. Trimming shortened V by 5 bases and J by 2 bases, and 10 bases separated the two germline ends. This CDR3 has 14 amino acids. The V gene's germline CDR1 is KGHSH and CDR2 LQKENI. Here the CDR3 reads CASSAGITGNTIYF. The CDR3 DNA sequence: TGTGCCAGCTCAGCGGGGATCACTGGAAACACCATATATTTT.

This clonotype was detected many times. This chain links TRBV14 with TRBJ2-1; TRBD2 agrees at 11 bases. The CDR3 sequence is 16 residues long. J lost 7 bases, V lost 4 bases, and 9 bases had no gene match. Germline lookup yields CDR1 SGHDN and CDR2 FVKESK. The CDR3 DNA reads TGTGCCAGCAGCCTTTATCTAGCGGGAGGAGTGAATGAGCAGTTCTTC. This encodes CASSLYLAGGVNEQFF.

This clonotype was observed many times. The genes are TRBV18 and TRBJ2-3; D is unresolved. The V and J ends lost 2 bases and 4 bases respectively, with 10 bases between them. This CDR3 is built from 14 residues. Germline values: CDR1 KGHSH, CDR2 LQKENI. CDR3 nucleotide sequence: TGTGCCAGCTCACCAGTGGGGTCGGCAGATACGCAGTATTTT. This encodes CASSPVGSADTQYF.

This clonotype was seen once. This likely came from a read error, as a far larger clone is one base away. The chain recombines TRBV18 with TRBJ2-1, with 12 bases fitting TRBD2. J lost 10 bases, V lost 4 bases, and 11 bases had no gene match. The CDR3 covers 16 residues. Germline CDR1 and CDR2: KGHSH and LQKENI. For the CDR3, the DNA is TGTGCCAGCTCACGAGCTAGCGGGAGGGCCCCCTACGAGCAGTTCTTC. Its protein product is CASSRASGRAPYEQFF. Combining the CDR3 with reference TRBV18 and TRBJ2-1 gives the whole variable domain NAGVMQNPRHLVRRRGQEARLRCSPMKGHSHVYWYRQLPEEGLKFMVYLQKENIIDESGMPKERFSAEFPKEGPSILRIQQVVRGDSAAYFCASSRASGRAPYEQFFGPGTRLTVL.

This clonotype was detected only a few times. The chain combines TRBV24-1 with TRBJ2-2; maybe TRBD1 (5 bases). CDR1 and CDR2 (germline): KGHDR, SFDVKD. With 7 bases removed from V and 4 bases from J, the gap between germline ends came to 9 bases. The CDR3 extends over 13 amino acids. CDR3 sequence reads: CATRGASTGELFF. The CDR3 DNA sequence: TGTGCCACCAGAGGGGCGAGCACCGGGGAGCTGTTTTTT.

In the case of this clonotype: A much larger clone is a single base away; this may be a read error. The CDR3 region has the DNA TGTGCCAGCAGCTTAGAAACGGGCTACTACGAGCAGCACTTC. Translating it yields CASSLETGYYEQHF. The rearrangement links TRBV7-2 to TRBJ2-7, with no clear D. The germline CDR1 and CDR2 sequences are SGHTA and FQGNSA. CDR3 length: 14 amino acids.

This clonotype was seen repeatedly, ten times or more. The rearrangement links TRBV6-5 to TRBJ2-3, with D possibly being TRBD2 (6 bases). This CDR3 contains 19 residues. Germline V gene data show CDR1 as MNHEY and CDR2 as SVGAGI. Trimming stripped 4 bases from V and 1 base from J, with 24 bases between. As DNA, the CDR3 is TGTGCCAGCAGTTGGGGCCCGAAGGGAAGACTAGACTGCACAGATACGCAGTATTTT. Its protein is CASSWGPKGRLDCTDTQYF.

In its sample, this clonotype was seen many times. The chain joins TRBV19 to TRBJ2-1; TRBD2 might be the D (6 bases). Germline CDR1 is LNHDA and CDR2 is SQIVND (reference sequence). V gave up 5 bases and J gave up 3 bases, with 17 bases separating them. The CDR3 has 16 residues. The CDR3 here is CASSRRLREHYNEQFF. The CDR3 DNA reads as TGTGCCAGTAGTCGGAGATTACGGGAGCACTACAATGAGCAGTTCTTC. The whole variable domain, remainder taken from reference TRBV19 and TRBJ2-1, is DGGITQSPKYLFRKEGQNVTLSCEQNLNHDAMYWYRQDPGQGLRLIYYSQIVNDFQKGDIAEGYSVSREKKESFPLTVTSAQKNPTAFYLCASSRRLREHYNEQFFGPGTRLTVL.

This chain uses TRBV5-1 with TRBJ2-2; D remains unclear. CDR1 and CDR2 (germline): SGHRS, YFSETQ. The CDR3 is 14 residues long. Deletions cut 4 bases from V and 3 bases from J, with 10 bases between. The CDR3 region has the DNA TGCGCCAGCAGCCTCTATACTTACACCGGGGAGCTGTTTTTT. Its translation is CASSLYTYTGELFF.

This clonotype was seen many times. The rearrangement uses TRBV9 and TRBJ2-5; 8 positions match TRBD2. Trimming cost V 2 bases and J 7 bases; bases outside gene matches: 10. The CDR3 runs to 15 residues. Germline lookup yields CDR1 SGDLS and CDR2 YYNGEE. The CDR3 bases are TGTGCCAGCAGCGTGAGAGCGGGAGTCGGGGGGACCCAGTACTTC. Protein product: CASSVRAGVGGTQYF.

Note on this clonotype: Given a much more abundant clone one base away, this may be a read error. CDR3 bases: TGTGCCAGCAGTTCCTCTCGACTAGCGGTGGAGGGGGAGCAGTACTTC. This translates into CASSSSRLAVEGEQYF. The chain combines TRBV12-3 or TRBV12-4 with TRBJ2-3; the match to TRBD2 covers 9 bases. Judging by the DNA end, TRBJ2-7 fits better; the J call may be wrong. The CDR3 runs to 16 residues.

This clonotype was seen more than once but under ten times. The chain is built from TRBV20-1 and TRBJ1-2; weak D call: TRBD1 (6 bases). The CDR3 has 14 residues. V lost 3 bases to trimming and J lost 1 base, with 12 bases between them. CDR1 is DFQATT and CDR2 is SNEGSKA in the germline V gene (reference sequence). In DNA, the CDR3 is TGCAGTGCTAGTTGGCCCAGGGGTAACTATGGCTACACCTTC. Translated: CSASWPRGNYGYTF.

The sample holds many counts of this clonotype. The chain carries TRBV7-8 and TRBJ2-7; 7 bases line up with TRBD1. This CDR3 spans 15 amino acids. Per germline, CDR1 SGHVS and CDR2 FQNEAQ. Trimming at V came to 5 bases and at J to 3 bases, leaving 10 bases not matched to a gene. Here the CDR3 DNA reads TGTGCCAGCAGCCTAGAACAGGGGTGGGTCTACGAGCAGTACTTC. Translated: CASSLEQGWVYEQYF.

The table lists this clonotype with many counts. V is TRBV18 and J is TRBJ2-5; the D is unclear. Germline V gene data show CDR1 as KGHSH and CDR2 as LQKENI. V was shortened by 1 base and J by 4 bases, with 7 bases between the two germline ends. There are 13 residues in the CDR3. The CDR3 DNA sequence: TGTGCCAGCTCACCACACTTAAGAGAGACCCAGTACTTC. Amino acids: CASSPHLRETQYF.